This T cell receptor beta chain was sequenced during a study of cytomegalovirus exposure and HLA in healthy donors. Study-wide findings and caveats: In a later analysis, HLA-associated beta chains showed higher expansion and lower generation probabilities than comparable chains. An Asian-associated ancestry cluster reportedly showed fewer N-insertions than the approximately 700-donor mean in a later analysis. Later analysis showed TCR association rates varying by HLA locus, highest for DRB1 and lowest for HLA-C. In a later analysis, at a false discovery rate of 0.05, under 20,000 TCR beta sequences were associated with HLA alleles.

Trimming took off 2 bases at V and 4 bases at J, with 8 bases between the two ends. The CDR3 totals 14 residues. CDR1 is MNHNS and CDR2 is SASEGT in the germline V gene. Note on this clone: What it binds is not known.

It was with 60 Vbeta and 13 Jbeta primers that the PCR ran. Sequencing used immunoSEQ multiplex PCR; TCRdb keeps in-frame clones, though not all of them. The table lists roughly 82,000 clones, with under 1.5% in the top ten. V is TRBV6-1 and J is TRBJ2-2; no definite D call. The clonotype originates from a woman between 55 and 75 years old in good health and CMV-seronegative. Sequenced: PBMCs. The DNA of the CDR3 is TGTGCCAGCAGTGAACAGGTGTCCACCGGGGAGCTGTTTTTT. Protein sequence: CASSEQVSTGELFF.